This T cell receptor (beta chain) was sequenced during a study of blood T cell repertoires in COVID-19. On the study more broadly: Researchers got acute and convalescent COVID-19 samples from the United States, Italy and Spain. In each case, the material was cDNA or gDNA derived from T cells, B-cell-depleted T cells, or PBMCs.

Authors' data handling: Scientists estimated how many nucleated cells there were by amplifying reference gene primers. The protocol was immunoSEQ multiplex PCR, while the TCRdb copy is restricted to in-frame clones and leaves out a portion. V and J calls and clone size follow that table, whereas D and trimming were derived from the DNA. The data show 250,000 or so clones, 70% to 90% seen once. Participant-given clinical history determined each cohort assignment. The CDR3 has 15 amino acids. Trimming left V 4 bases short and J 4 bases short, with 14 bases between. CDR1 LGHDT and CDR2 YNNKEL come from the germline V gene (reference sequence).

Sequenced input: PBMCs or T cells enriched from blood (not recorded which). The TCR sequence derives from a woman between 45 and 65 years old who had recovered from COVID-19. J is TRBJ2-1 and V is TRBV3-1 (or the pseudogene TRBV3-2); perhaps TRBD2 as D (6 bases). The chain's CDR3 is CASSRRLEAYNEQFF. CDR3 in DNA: TGTGCCAGCAGCCGCAGACTAGAAGCGTACAATGAGCAGTTCTTC.